The 10 T cell receptor beta chains reported below all come from one sample, sequenced in a study of shared clonotypes between healthy human individuals. The protocol was immunoSEQ multiplex PCR, while the TCRdb copy is restricted to in-frame clones and leaves out a portion. Of approximately 1,000,000 clones listed, around three quarters are singletons. What was sequenced was memory CD4+ T cells from PBMCs. Subset described: CD45RA-negative fraction. Every receptor here comes from a man in his late teens or twenties in good health. Some clones in this sample may be carry-over from other donors' samples.

The chain joins TRBV7-8 to TRBJ2-1; TRBD2 might be the D (5 bases). Germline V gene data show CDR1 as SGHVS and CDR2 as FQNEAQ. The CDR3 consists of 15 residues. V lost 6 bases and J lost 0, with 12 bases in between. CDR3 coding DNA: TGTGCCAGCAGTCAGACGGGGAGCTCCTACAATGAGCAGTTCTTC. Translated: CASSQTGSSYNEQFF.

The chain combines TRBV29-1 with TRBJ1-2; possible D gene TRBD1, 5 bases. Germline V lookup: CDR1 SQVTM, CDR2 ANQGSEA. Trimming removed 4 bases from V and 8 bases from J, with 14 bases in between. The CDR3 sequence is 12 residues long. CDR3 sequence (DNA): TGCAGCGTTGTCACGGGGGTGGGCGGCTACACCTTC. Its protein product is CSVVTGVGGYTF. The complete variable domain, with remaining parts taken from reference TRBV29-1 and TRBJ1-2, reads SAVISQKPSRDICQRGTSLTIQCQVDSQVTMMFWYRQQPGQSLTLIATANQGSEATYESGFVIDKFPISRPNLTFSTLTVSNMSPEDSSIYLCSVVTGVGGYTFGSGTRLTVV.

J is TRBJ2-7 and V is TRBV5-1; D unresolved. This CDR3 comprises 15 residues. The germline gives CDR1 SGHRS, CDR2 YFSETQ. V lost 4 bases to trimming and J lost 6 bases, with 20 bases between them. The CDR3 region is CASSLSYSASGEQYF. The CDR3, as DNA: TGCGCCAGCAGCCTCTCCTACTCCGCGTCCGGCGAGCAGTACTTC.

The chain is built from TRBV5-8 and TRBJ2-6; D is uncertain. With 0 bases removed from V and 4 bases from J, the gap between germline ends came to 8 bases. The germline gives CDR1 SGHTS, CDR2 YDEGEE. This CDR3 is built from 15 residues. CDR3 DNA sequence: TGTGCCAGCAGCTTGGACTATTCCGGGGCCAACGTCCTGACTTTC. This encodes CASSLDYSGANVLTF.

The chain combines TRBV18 with TRBJ2-1, with 11 bases aligning to TRBD2. V lost 6 bases, J lost 3 bases, and 7 bases stayed unmatched. The CDR3 extends over 16 amino acids. Germline CDR1 and CDR2: KGHSH and LQKENI. The DNA of the CDR3 is TGTGCCAGCTCGGCGGTGGGACTAGCGGTCTACAATGAGCAGTTCTTC. Its protein is CASSAVGLAVYNEQFF.

Here the CDR3 DNA reads TGTGCCAGCGCGACCGGACTAGCGGCCGCCGAGCAGTACTTC. It translates to CASATGLAAAEQYF. The gene calls are TRBV9 and TRBJ2-7; 10 bases agree with TRBD2. The CDR3 covers 14 residues. Germline V CDR1 and CDR2: SGDLS, YYNGEE. Trimming took 7 bases from V and 6 from J; bases not matched to a gene: 10. The full variable domain, its missing parts supplied by reference TRBV9 and TRBJ2-7, is DSGVTQTPKHLITATGQRVTLRCSPRSGDLSVYWYQQSLDQGLQFLIQYYNGEERAKGNILERFSAQQFPDLHSELNLSSLELGDSALYFCASATGLAAAEQYFGPGTRLTVT.

Points on this clone: This same CDR3 is encoded by further DNA sequences in the sample. The genes are TRBV5-1 and TRBJ2-3; 14 bases map to TRBD2. The CDR3 loop spans 19 amino acids. Losses at the gene ends were 0 bases for V and 1 base for J; bases not matched to a gene: 7. CDR1 and CDR2 from the germline V gene are SGHRS and YFSETQ. For the CDR3, the DNA is TGCGCCAGCAGCTTGGCGACTAGCGGGAGGGCCCTGGGCACAGATACGCAGTATTTT. Its translation is CASSLATSGRALGTDTQYF.

The J gene is TRBJ2-3, the V gene TRBV11-3; D ambiguous. This CDR3 comprises 13 residues. The V end was cut by 0 bases, the J end by 5 bases, with 6 bases between. The germline V gene has CDR1 SGHNT and CDR2 YENEEA. The CDR3, as DNA: TGTGCCAGCAGCTTAGATCTTGGAGATACGCAGTATTTT. It yields the protein CASSLDLGDTQYF.

The chain employs TRBV28 and TRBJ2-5; 8 nucleotides agree with TRBD2. Germline-derived CDR1 and CDR2 are MDHEN and SYDVKM. Trimming took 6 bases from V and 5 from J; bases not matched to a gene: 14. This CDR3 comprises 16 residues. The CDR3 reads CASSSSREGDGETQYF. In DNA, the CDR3 is TGTGCCAGCAGCTCGTCCCGGGAGGGGGATGGCGAGACCCAGTACTTC.

The chain links TRBV5-1 to TRBJ1-1; D is undetermined. V lost 5 bases and J lost 6, with 14 bases in between. CDR1 is SGHRS, CDR2 YFSETQ, per germline. The CDR3 consists of 13 residues. The chain's CDR3 is CASSQVPVAEAFF. The CDR3, as DNA: TGCGCCAGCAGTCAGGTACCAGTAGCTGAAGCTTTCTTT.